Listed here are 12 T cell receptor beta chains from one sample, sequenced in a study of blood T cell repertoires in COVID-19. The data were produced by immunoSEQ multiplex PCR, yet TCRdb's version contains in-frame clones alone and is incomplete. The sample has fewer than 110,000 clones; about 91% are singletons. The sample was peripheral blood. Every receptor here comes from a human donor in a cohort sampled during active COVID-19.

The rearrangement uses TRBV28 and TRBJ2-1; D might be TRBD1 (6 bases). V gave up 7 bases and J gave up 6 bases, with 22 bases separating them. The CDR3 spans 16 residues. Germline values: CDR1 MDHEN, CDR2 SYDVKM. The chain's CDR3 is CASIFSSRDTTNEQFF. The CDR3 DNA is TGTGCCAGCATCTTCTCATCCCGGGACACAACCAATGAGCAGTTCTTC.

This chain connects TRBV4-1 to TRBJ2-7, with TRBD2 identical over 12 bases. The CDR3 spans 18 residues. With V trimmed by 3 bases and J by 0 bases, 9 bases remained unmatched. Germline V gene lookup returns CDR1 MGHRA and CDR2 YSYEKL. The CDR3 reads CASSQLLAGGPFSYEQYF. In DNA, the CDR3 is TGCGCCAGCAGCCAGCTCCTAGCGGGAGGGCCCTTCTCCTACGAGCAGTACTTC.

The gene calls are TRBV7-2 and TRBJ2-2, with 9 bases fitting TRBD1. The CDR3 contains 16 residues. V was pared by 5 bases and J by 0 bases, with 4 bases of the junction left unmatched. Per the germline V gene, CDR1 is SGHTA and CDR2 is FQGNSA. The CDR3 DNA reads TGTGCCAGCAGCATGACAGGGGGGACGAACACCGGGGAGCTGTTTTTT. Translation gives CASSMTGGTNTGELFF.

This sequence joins TRBV9 and TRBJ1-1; D is possibly TRBD1 (5 bases). Germline V gene sequence: CDR1 SGDLS, CDR2 YYNGEE. The CDR3 loop spans 15 amino acids. V lost 0 bases, J lost 2 bases, and 11 bases lay in between. CDR3 nucleotides: TGTGCCAGCAGCGTAGCTCCCAGGGCAAACACTGAAGCTTTCTTT. Amino acids: CASSVAPRANTEAFF.

A single count supports this clone. The V call is TRBV5-1, the J call TRBJ1-4, with D unresolved. The CDR3 is 13 residues long. The germline gives CDR1 SGHRS, CDR2 YFSETQ. The V end was cut by 0 bases, the J end by 7 bases, with 7 bases between. CDR3 protein: CASSLGTVEKLFF. The CDR3 DNA reads TGCGCCAGCAGCTTGGGGACTGTTGAAAAACTGTTTTTT.

V is TRBV7-2 and J is TRBJ2-5, with 9 nucleotides matching TRBD1. Looked up from germline, CDR1 is SGHTA and CDR2 is FQGNSA. Unmatched junction bases numbered 6, after V lost 11 bases and J lost 2 bases. The CDR3 covers 13 residues. CDR3 bases: TGTGCCGGGGGGACAGGGCGGCAAGAGACCCAGTACTTC. Translating it yields CAGGTGRQETQYF.

Regarding this clone: Compared with germline, one end of the junction differs, possibly owing to a read error. This rearrangement joins TRBV30 to TRBJ2-3; 8 positions match TRBD2. The germline gives CDR1 GTSNPN, CDR2 SVGIG (reference sequence). CDR3 length: 13 amino acids. CDR3 residues: CAWSVSGGNRPGF. The CDR3 region has the DNA TGTGCCTGGAGTGTTTCGGGAGGGAATAGGCCGGGCTTT.

The chain links TRBV19 to TRBJ2-7; no definite D call. V was pared by 5 bases and J by 2 bases, with 10 bases between. This CDR3 is built from 13 residues. Germline loops: CDR1 LNHDA, CDR2 SQIVND (reference sequence). CDR3 in DNA: TGTGCCAGTAGTGAGACACCTACCTACGAGCAGTACTTC. Its translation: CASSETPTYEQYF.

The chain joins TRBV29-1 to TRBJ2-1, with TRBD2 matching over 7 bases. Germline lookup yields CDR1 SQVTM and CDR2 ANQGSEA. There are 15 residues in the CDR3. Losses at the gene ends were 0 bases for V and 3 bases for J; bases not matched to a gene: 5. The CDR3 DNA reads as TGCAGCGTTGAAGAGCTGGCGGGAGACTACAATGAGCAGTTCTTC. Translation: CSVEELAGDYNEQFF.

The rearrangement joins TRBV7-8 to TRBJ2-1; perhaps TRBD2 as D (6 bases). The CDR3 is made up of 15 amino acids. V lost 5 bases and J lost 12, with 23 bases in between. The germline V gene has CDR1 SGHVS and CDR2 FQNEAQ. The CDR3 reads CASSLTSSAHYGQFF. For the CDR3, the DNA is TGTGCCAGCAGCCTTACGTCTAGCGCTCACTATGGGCAGTTCTTC.

The chain uses TRBV28 and TRBJ2-7; D gene ambiguous. Trimming left V 6 bases short and J 5 bases short, with 8 bases between. The CDR3 covers 11 residues. Germline-derived CDR1 and CDR2 are MDHEN and SYDVKM. As DNA, the CDR3 is TGTGCCAGCAGACACCACCACGAGCAGTACTTC. This gives the protein CASRHHHEQYF.

This clone has a handful of counts. V and J are TRBV21-1 and TRBJ2-5; the D call in the table, TRBD1, was not verified against the DNA. TRBV21-1 is listed as a pseudogene. The CDR3 totals 16 residues. The CDR3 loop is CASSNLTGTAQETQYF. The CDR3 region has the DNA TGTGCCAGCAGCAACCTCACCGGGACAGCACAAGAGACCCAGTACTTC.